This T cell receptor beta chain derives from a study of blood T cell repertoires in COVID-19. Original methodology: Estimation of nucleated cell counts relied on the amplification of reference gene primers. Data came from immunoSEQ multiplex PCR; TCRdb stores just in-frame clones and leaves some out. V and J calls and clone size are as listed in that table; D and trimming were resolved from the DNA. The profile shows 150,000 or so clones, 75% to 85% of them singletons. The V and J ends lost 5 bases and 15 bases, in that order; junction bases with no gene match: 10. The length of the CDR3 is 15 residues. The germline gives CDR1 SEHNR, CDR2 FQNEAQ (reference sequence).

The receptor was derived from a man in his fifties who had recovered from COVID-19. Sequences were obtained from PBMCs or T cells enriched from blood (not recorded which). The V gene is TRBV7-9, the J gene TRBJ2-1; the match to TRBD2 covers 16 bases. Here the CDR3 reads CASSNGTSGGVYLFF. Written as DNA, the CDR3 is TGTGCCAGCAGCAATGGGACTAGCGGGGGGGTATATTTGTTCTTC.